The source of this T cell receptor beta chain is a study of T cells after yellow fever vaccination. The CDR3 loop spans 13 amino acids. With 6 bases removed from V and 6 bases from J, the gap between germline ends came to 15 bases. Of note for this clonotype: What it binds is unknown.

Overall study findings and caveats: Detected again after the booster were most primary-vaccination clones, at roughly 95% CD4 and 88% CD8. Clonotype sharing between CD4 and CD8 compartments was small.

The TCR cDNA carried a universal primer site and UMIs from 5'RACE template switching. Using its own MiXCR run on the 5' RACE reads, TCRdb lists one record per CDR3 protein. Altogether some 350,000 distinct CDR3 sequences are present, approximately 6% being singletons, with the ten largest covering about 15%. The receptor's source is a man under 40 who received the YFV17D yellow fever vaccine. The chain links TRBV12-3 or TRBV12-4 to TRBJ2-7; D not resolved. The source material was PBMCs, sampled 5 days after the yellow fever booster vaccination. DNA for the CDR3: TGTGCCAGCAGCAAAACAGTCCCCTCCGAGCAGTACTTC. This encodes CASSKTVPSEQYF.